This T cell receptor (beta chain) was profiled in a study of tumor-infiltrating lymphocytes in primary liver carcinoma. The overall study: Surgeons resected the patients' primary liver carcinomas. General study points: Compared with tumor region pairs, tumor-adjacent and tumor-blood pairs overlapped less. Tumors significantly exceeded blood in top-250-clone fraction (p = 0.039).

The CDR3 runs 16 residues. Germline lookup yields CDR1 SQVTM and CDR2 ANQGSEA. Trimming pared 4 bases from V and 0 bases from J, leaving 18 bases between. Concerning this clonotype itself: No antigen is known for it. The CDR3 does not end in the conserved phenylalanine or tryptophan, so this is likely a read error.

Germline DNA was also extracted, with blood RNA taken from unsorted whole blood. Approximately 4.3 milliliters of peripheral blood were drawn preoperatively. TCR beta cDNA was reverse-transcribed from 500 to 550 ng of total RNA. The reaction used a constant-region primer and ProtoScript II reverse transcriptase. Modified slightly, ARM-PCR produced TCR beta libraries over three nested multiplex PCR rounds. For 10 cycles apiece, the opening two PCR rounds ran with TRBV1-TRBV30 forward primers and a C-beta reverse primer. From the multiplex PCR reads, TCRdb called clonotypes with MiXCR, one entry per CDR3 protein. Of about 310,000 distinct CDR3 sequences listed, approximately 58% are singletons.

The receptor was derived from a young woman with primary liver carcinoma and hepatitis B virus infection. The chain combines TRBV29-1 with TRBJ1-1, with TRBD1 as a possible D gene (5 bases). Material for sequencing was peripheral blood. The DNA for the CDR3 is TGCAGCGTTGTGGGTCACAGGAATATGGTGAACACTGAAGCTTTCATT. Amino acids: CSVVGHRNMVNTEAFI.